This T cell receptor beta chain was retrieved from a study of OX40 agonist ivuxolimab in advanced cancers. Study-level background: The costimulatory receptor OX40 (CD134) was targeted by ivuxolimab, a fully human IgG2 agonistic monoclonal antibody. Intravenous ivuxolimab was administered to patients every 2 weeks at six dose levels: 0.01, 0.1, 0.3, 1.5, 3 and 10 mg/kg. Among the roughly 52 dose-escalation patients, approximately 20 had hepatocellular carcinoma, approximately 15 melanoma, 9 renal cell carcinoma and 9 head and neck cancer. A male proportion of about 79% and a mean age of around 60 years, ranging from 23 to 79, were recorded for the dose-escalation cohort. Patients were allowed to have had prior anti-PD-1, anti-PD-L1 or anti-CTLA-4 therapy, and around two fifths of the dose-escalation patients had been treated with checkpoint inhibitors. Partial responses occurred in three dose-escalation patients: two with cutaneous melanoma and one with hepatocellular carcinoma. The purpose of peripheral TCRbeta sequencing was to test whether ivuxolimab changed TCR sequence diversity and led to clonal T-cell expansion. The paper describes the monotherapy dose-escalation part (N ≈ 52 patients) of the phase I trial of ivuxolimab.

What the study reported, not specific to this receptor: At doses of 0.1 to 3.0 mg/kg, clonal expansion of both CD4+ and CD8+ T cells in blood was seen between baseline and week 6. Partial responders in the 0.1-3.0 mg/kg groups had among the lowest normalized peripheral clonal expansion, especially among CD8+ T cells. After ivuxolimab, expanded clones were on average more numerous among CD8+ T cells than among CD4+ T cells. The antigen specificity of the peripheral T cells that underwent clonal expansion was not determined. Low levels of normalized T-cell clonal expansion were also seen in some patients who did not respond.

Patients with a history of autoimmune disease or receiving systemic immunosuppression were excluded from the trial. Peripheral blood for TCR sequencing was collected from all dose cohorts at baseline, on cycle 4 day 1, and on cycle 7 day 1. The samples were taken from a phase I, first-in-human, multicenter, open-label dose-escalation trial of ivuxolimab. The trial enrolled adults with locally advanced or metastatic head and neck squamous cell, hepatocellular, melanoma or renal cell carcinoma. CD4+ and CD8+ T cells were sorted separately from peripheral blood before TCR sequencing. Genomic DNA was extracted from sorted cells for sequencing of the TCRbeta CDR3 region. The immunoSEQ Assay was used to sequence the TCRbeta CDR3 regions. In TCRdb, the immuneACCESS table is reduced to in-frame sequences with V and J assigned. These tables do not hold every clone; where another copy was compared, an unresolved V gene accounts for under half, and the others remain unexplained. Counted in this sample were about 54,000 clones; 84% of them appeared once. 0.95% to 1.5% of the sample lies in the top ten.

Details on this clone: The antigen it recognizes is unknown. No much larger clone exists at a distance of one base, and base qualities are not known.

This material consisted of CD4+ or CD8+ T cells sorted from blood, taken in a trial of the OX40 agonist ivuxolimab. The TCR was taken from an adult with an advanced solid tumor such as melanoma, head and neck, liver or kidney cancer.

CDR3 sequence: CASTNLPQGSDEAFF. The nucleotide sequence reads as follows: TGTGCCAGCACCAATCTCCCCCAGGGGTCGGATGAAGCTTTCTTT. The sequence joins TRBV28 to TRBJ1-1; TRBD1 is a weak D gene call, 6 bases matching. Reading the germline V gene gives CDR1 MDHEN and CDR2 SYDVKM. The V end loses 7 bases and the J end loses 7 bases, and a stretch of 22 bases separates them. Including cysteine and phenylalanine, the CDR3 has 15 amino acids. The entry retains the CDR3 DNA only, 45 bases that are in frame from base 1.